The 4 T cell receptor beta chains presented below share a single source sample, sequenced in a study of blood T cell repertoires in COVID-19. Profiled with immunoSEQ multiplex PCR; TCRdb holds only in-frame clones, not every one. The sample yields approximately 190,000 clones, approximately 82% seen once. Sequenced input: peripheral blood. The source of these receptors is a human donor with acute or convalescent COVID-19. The donor label of this sample is uncertain.

CDR3: CASSSVQNTDTQYF. Written as DNA, the CDR3 is TGTGCCAGCAGTTCTGTGCAGAACACAGATACGCAGTATTTT. This chain links TRBV7-9 with TRBJ2-3; D is undetermined. V lost 6 bases, J lost 2 bases, and 12 bases lay in between. From germline, CDR1 is SEHNR and CDR2 FQNEAQ (reference sequence). The CDR3 consists of 14 residues.

The gene calls are TRBV29-1 and TRBJ2-7; unclear D gene. There are 14 residues in the CDR3. Deletions cut 1 base from V and 4 bases from J, with 14 bases between. Germline V gives CDR1 SQVTM, CDR2 ANQGSEA. This chain's CDR3 is CSVEVPSSRYEQYF. The DNA for the CDR3 is TGCAGCGTTGAAGTCCCCTCTAGTAGGTACGAGCAGTACTTC.

The DNA of the CDR3 is TGTGCCAGCAGATACGGACTAGCGGGAGGTGAGAATGAGCAGTTCTTC. Translation gives CASRYGLAGGENEQFF. The rearrangement joins TRBV5-6 to TRBJ2-1; the match to TRBD2 covers 14 bases. Looked up from germline, CDR1 is SGHDT and CDR2 is YYEEEE. The CDR3 is made up of 16 amino acids. The J segment lost 7 bases and the V segment lost 5 bases, leaving 8 bases of the junction unmatched.

The V gene is TRBV19, the J gene TRBJ2-5, with D tentatively TRBD2 (6 bases). Germline V gene data show CDR1 as LNHDA and CDR2 as SQIVND (reference sequence). V lost 6 bases and J 4 bases, leaving 18 bases between the germline ends. The CDR3 length is 15 residues. CDR3 amino acids: CASRSGGQTVETQYF. DNA of the CDR3: TGTGCCAGTAGGTCCGGGGGTCAAACGGTAGAGACCCAGTACTTC.